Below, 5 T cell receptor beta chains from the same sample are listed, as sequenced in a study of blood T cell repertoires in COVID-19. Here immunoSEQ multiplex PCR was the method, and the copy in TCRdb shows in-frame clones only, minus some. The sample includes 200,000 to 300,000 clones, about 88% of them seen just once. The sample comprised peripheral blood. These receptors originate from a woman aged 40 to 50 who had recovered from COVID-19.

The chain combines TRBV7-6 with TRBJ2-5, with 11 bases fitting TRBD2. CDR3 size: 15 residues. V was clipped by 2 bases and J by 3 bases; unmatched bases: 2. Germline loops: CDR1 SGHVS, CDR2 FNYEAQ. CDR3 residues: CASSLWGLAEETQYF. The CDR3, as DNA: TGTGCCAGCAGCTTATGGGGACTAGCGGAAGAGACCCAGTACTTC.

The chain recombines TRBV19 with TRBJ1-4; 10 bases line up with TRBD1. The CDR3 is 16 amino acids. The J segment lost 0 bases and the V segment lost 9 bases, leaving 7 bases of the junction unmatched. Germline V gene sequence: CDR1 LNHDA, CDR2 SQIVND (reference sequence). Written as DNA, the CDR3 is TGTGCCAGCGCGGGGGGGACAGGGGCAACTAATGAAAAACTGTTTTTT. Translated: CASAGGTGATNEKLFF.

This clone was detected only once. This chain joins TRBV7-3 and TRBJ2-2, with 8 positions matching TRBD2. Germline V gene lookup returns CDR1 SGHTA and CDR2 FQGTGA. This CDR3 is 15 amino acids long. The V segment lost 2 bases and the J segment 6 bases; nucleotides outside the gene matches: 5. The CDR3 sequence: CASSLLREASGELFF. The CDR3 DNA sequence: TGTGCCAGCAGCTTATTGCGGGAGGCGTCCGGGGAGCTGTTTTTT. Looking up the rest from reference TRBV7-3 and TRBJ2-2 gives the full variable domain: GAGVSQTPSNKVTEKGKYVELRCDPISGHTALYWYRQSLGQGPEFLIYFQGTGAADDSGLPNDRFFAVRPEGSVSTLKIQRTERGDSAVYLCASSLLREASGELFFGEGSRLTVL.

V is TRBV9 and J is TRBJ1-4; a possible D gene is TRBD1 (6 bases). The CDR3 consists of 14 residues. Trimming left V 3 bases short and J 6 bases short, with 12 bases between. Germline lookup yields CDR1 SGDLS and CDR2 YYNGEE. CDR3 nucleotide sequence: TGTGCCAGCAGCGAGAGGGGGAGTTATGAAAAACTGTTTTTT. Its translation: CASSERGSYEKLFF.

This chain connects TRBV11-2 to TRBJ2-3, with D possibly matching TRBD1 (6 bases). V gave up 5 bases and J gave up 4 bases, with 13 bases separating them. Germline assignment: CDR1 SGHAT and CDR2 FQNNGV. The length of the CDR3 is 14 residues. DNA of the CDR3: TGTGCCAGCAGCAACTACAGGGACGCAGATACGCAGTATTTT. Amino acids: CASSNYRDADTQYF. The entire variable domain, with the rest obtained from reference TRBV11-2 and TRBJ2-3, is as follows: EAGVAQSPRYKIIEKRQSVAFWCNPISGHATLYWYQQILGQGPKLLIQFQNNGVVDDSQLPKDRFSAERLKGVDSTLKIQPAKLEDSAVYLCASSNYRDADTQYFGPGTRLTVL.